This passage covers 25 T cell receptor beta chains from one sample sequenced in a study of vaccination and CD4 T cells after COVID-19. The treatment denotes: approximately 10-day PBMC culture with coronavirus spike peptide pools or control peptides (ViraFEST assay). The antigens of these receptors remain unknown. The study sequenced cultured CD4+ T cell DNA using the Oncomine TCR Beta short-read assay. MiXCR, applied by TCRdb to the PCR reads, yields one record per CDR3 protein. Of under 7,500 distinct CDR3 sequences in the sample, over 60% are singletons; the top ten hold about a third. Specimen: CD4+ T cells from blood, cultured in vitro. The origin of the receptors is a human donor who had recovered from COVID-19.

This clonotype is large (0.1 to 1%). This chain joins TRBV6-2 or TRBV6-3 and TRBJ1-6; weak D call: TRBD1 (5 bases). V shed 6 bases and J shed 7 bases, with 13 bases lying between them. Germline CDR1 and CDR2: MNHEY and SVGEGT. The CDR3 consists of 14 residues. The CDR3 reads CASSPGSGNSPLHF. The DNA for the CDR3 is TGTGCCAGCAGCCCAGGCTCAGGGAATTCACCCCTCCACTTT.

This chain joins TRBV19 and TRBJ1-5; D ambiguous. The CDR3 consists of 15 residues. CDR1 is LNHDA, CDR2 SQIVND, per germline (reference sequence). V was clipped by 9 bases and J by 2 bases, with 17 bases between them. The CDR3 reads CASEPTYEGNQPQHF. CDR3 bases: TGTGCCAGCGAACCGACATACGAGGGCAATCAGCCCCAGCATTTT.

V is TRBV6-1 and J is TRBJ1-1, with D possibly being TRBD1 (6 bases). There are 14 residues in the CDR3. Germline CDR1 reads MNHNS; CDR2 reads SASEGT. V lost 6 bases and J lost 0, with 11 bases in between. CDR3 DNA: TGTGCCAGCAGGAACAGGGCGATGAACACTGAAGCTTTCTTT. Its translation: CASRNRAMNTEAFF.

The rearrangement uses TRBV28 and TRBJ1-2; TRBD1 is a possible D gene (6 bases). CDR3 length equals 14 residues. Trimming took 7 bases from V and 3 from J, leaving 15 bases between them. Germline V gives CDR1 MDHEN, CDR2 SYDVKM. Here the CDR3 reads CASKPQGYDYGYTF. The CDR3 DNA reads TGTGCCAGCAAGCCCCAGGGGTACGACTATGGCTACACCTTC.

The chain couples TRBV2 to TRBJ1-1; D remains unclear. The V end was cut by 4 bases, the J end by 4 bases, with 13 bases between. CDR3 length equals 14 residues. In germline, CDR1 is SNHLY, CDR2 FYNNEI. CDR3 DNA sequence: TGTGCCAGCAGTGTAGGGAGAGAAAGCACTGAAGCTTTCTTT. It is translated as CASSVGRESTEAFF.

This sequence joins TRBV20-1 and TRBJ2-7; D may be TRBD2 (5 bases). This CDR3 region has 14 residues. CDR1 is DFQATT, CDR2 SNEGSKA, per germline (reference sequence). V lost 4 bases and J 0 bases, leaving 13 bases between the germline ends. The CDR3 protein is CSAIPRGLSYEQYF. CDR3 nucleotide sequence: TGCAGTGCTATCCCCCGGGGTCTCTCCTACGAGCAGTACTTC.

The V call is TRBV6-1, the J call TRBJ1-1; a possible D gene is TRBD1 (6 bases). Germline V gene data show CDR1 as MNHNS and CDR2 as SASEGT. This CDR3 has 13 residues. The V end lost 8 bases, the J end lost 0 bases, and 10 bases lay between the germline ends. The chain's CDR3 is CASHRALNTEAFF. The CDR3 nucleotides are TGTGCCAGCCACAGGGCTCTGAACACTGAAGCTTTCTTT.

CDR3 sequence (DNA): TGTGCCAGCAATACCCAAGAGACCCAGTACTTC. Translating gives CASNTQETQYF. The chain recombines TRBV10-3 with TRBJ2-5, with no clear D. The CDR3 consists of 11 residues. Germline V lookup: CDR1 ENHRY, CDR2 SYGVKD. Trimming pared 10 bases from V and 1 base from J, leaving 7 bases between.

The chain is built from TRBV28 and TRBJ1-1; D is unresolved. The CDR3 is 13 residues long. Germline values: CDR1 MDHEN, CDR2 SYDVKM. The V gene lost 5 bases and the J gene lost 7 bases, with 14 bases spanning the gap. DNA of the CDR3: TGTGCCAGCAGTATAAGGAGGGTTGGTGAAGCTTTCTTT. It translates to CASSIRRVGEAFF.

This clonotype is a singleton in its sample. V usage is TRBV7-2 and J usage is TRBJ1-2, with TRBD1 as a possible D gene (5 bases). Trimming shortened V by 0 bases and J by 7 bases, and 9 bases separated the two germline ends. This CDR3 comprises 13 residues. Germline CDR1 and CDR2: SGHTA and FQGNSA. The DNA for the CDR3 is TGTGCCAGCAGCTTAGCTCCAGGGTCTGGCTACACCTTC. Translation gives CASSLAPGSGYTF.

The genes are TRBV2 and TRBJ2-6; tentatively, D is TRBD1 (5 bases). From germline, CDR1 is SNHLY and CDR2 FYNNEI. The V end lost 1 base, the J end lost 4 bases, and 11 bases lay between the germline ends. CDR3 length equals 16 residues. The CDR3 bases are TGTGCCAGCAGTGAAGGAAGGGGCTCGGGGGCCAACGTCCTGACTTTC. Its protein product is CASSEGRGSGANVLTF. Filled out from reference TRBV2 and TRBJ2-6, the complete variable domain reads EPEVTQTPSHQVTQMGQEVILRCVPISNHLYFYWYRQILGQKVEFLVSFYNNEISEKSEIFDDQFSVERPDGSNFTLKIRSTKLEDSAMYFCASSEGRGSGANVLTFGAGSRLTVL.

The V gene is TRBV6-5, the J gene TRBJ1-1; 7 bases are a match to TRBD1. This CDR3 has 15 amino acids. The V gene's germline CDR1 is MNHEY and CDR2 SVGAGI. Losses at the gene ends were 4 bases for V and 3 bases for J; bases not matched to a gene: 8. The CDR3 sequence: CASSFWTRGDTEAFF. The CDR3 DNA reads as TGTGCCAGCAGTTTCTGGACCAGGGGGGACACTGAAGCTTTCTTT.

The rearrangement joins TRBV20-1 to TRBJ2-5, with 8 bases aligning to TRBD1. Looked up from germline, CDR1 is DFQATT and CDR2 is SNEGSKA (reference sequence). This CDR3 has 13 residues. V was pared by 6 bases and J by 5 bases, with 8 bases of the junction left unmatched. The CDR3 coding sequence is TGCAGTGCGGATAGGACAGGGTCGGAGACCCAGTACTTC. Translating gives CSADRTGSETQYF.

CDR3 DNA: TGTGCCAGCAGCGGCCCCAGGGACACGGCCTACGAGCAGTACTTC. Its protein is CASSGPRDTAYEQYF. This rearrangement joins TRBV2 to TRBJ2-7; TRBD1 is a possible D gene (6 bases). V was clipped by 6 bases and J by 2 bases, with 17 bases between them. The CDR3 loop spans 15 amino acids. Germline CDR1 SNHLY, CDR2 FYNNEI.

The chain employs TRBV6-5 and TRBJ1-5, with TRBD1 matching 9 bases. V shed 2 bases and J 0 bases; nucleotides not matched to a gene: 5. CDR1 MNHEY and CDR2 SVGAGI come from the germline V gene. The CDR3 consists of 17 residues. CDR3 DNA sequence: TGTGCCAGCAGTTACCCAACAGGGGGCCGTAGCAATCAGCCCCAGCATTTT. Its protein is CASSYPTGGRSNQPQHF.

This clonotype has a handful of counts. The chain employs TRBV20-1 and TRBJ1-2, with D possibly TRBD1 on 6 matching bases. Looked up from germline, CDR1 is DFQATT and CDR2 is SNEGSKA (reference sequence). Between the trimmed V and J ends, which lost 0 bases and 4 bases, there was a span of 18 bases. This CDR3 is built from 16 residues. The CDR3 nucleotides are TGCAGTGCTAGAGACGGGTCCACCGGGACATCCTATGGCTACACCTTC. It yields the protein CSARDGSTGTSYGYTF.

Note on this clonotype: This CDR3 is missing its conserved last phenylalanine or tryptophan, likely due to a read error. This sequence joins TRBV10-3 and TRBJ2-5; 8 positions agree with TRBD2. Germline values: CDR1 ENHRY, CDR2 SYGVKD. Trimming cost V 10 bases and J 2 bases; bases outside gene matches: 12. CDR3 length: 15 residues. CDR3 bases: TGTGCCACAGGCGCACAACCGGGGGGGCAAGAGACCCAGTACTAC. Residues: CATGAQPGGQETQYY.

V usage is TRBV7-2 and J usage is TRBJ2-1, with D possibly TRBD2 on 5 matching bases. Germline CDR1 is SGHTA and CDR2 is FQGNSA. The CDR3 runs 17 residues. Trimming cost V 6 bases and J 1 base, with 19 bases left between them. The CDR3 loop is CASRLLPEVTSYNEQFF. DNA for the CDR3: TGTGCCAGCAGATTGCTTCCGGAGGTGACATCCTACAATGAGCAGTTCTTC.

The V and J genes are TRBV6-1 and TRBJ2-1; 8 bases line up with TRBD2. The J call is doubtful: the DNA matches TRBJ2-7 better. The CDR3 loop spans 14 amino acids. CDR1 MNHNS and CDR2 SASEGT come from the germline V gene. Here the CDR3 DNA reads TGTGCCACCGCTCTAGAGCGGGAGCCGTACGAGCAGTACTTC. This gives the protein CATALEREPYEQYF.

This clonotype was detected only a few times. CDR3 coding DNA: TGCAGTGCTAGTAAGGGGGCGGGCAATCAGCCCCAGCATTTT. Amino acid sequence: CSASKGAGNQPQHF. The V and J genes are TRBV20-1 and TRBJ1-5; 7 bases fit TRBD1. The ends lost 3 bases at V and 2 bases at J; junction bases unmatched: 4. CDR3 length: 14 amino acids. Germline loops: CDR1 DFQATT, CDR2 SNEGSKA (reference sequence).

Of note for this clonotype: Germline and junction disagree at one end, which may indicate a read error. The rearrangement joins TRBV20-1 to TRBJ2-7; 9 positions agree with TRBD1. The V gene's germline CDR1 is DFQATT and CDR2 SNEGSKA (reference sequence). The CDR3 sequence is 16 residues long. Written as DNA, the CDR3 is TGCAGTGCCAGAGGGACAGGGCCTAGCTTCTCCTACGAGCAGTACTTC. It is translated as CSARGTGPSFSYEQYF.

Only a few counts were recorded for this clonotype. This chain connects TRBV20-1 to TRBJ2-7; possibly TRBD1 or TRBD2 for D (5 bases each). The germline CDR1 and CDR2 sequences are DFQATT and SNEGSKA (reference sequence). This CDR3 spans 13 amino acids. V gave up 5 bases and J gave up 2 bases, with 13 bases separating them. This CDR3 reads CSAEGPGPYEQYF. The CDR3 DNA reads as TGCAGTGCTGAGGGGCCAGGGCCCTACGAGCAGTACTTC.

For the CDR3, the DNA is TGTGCCACCAGTGAACCGAACCGACCCGGGGAGCTGTTTTTT. Translated, it gives CATSEPNRPGELFF. This chain links TRBV24-1 with TRBJ2-2; D unclear. The CDR3 consists of 14 residues. The germline gives CDR1 KGHDR, CDR2 SFDVKD. V lost 4 bases and J 6 bases, leaving 11 bases between the germline ends.

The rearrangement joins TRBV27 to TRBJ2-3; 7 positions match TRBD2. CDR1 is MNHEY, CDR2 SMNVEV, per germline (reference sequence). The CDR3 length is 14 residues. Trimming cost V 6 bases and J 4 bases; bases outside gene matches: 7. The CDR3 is CASSTRREPDTQYF. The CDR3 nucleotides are TGTGCCAGCAGCACTCGGCGGGAGCCAGATACGCAGTATTTT.

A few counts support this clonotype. CDR3 amino acids: CASSESIQPNTEAFF. The CDR3 coding sequence is TGTGCCAGCAGTGAATCGATCCAACCGAACACTGAAGCTTTCTTT. The rearrangement joins TRBV25-1 to TRBJ1-1; D is ambiguous. Germline values: CDR1 MGHDK, CDR2 SYGVNS. V lost 1 base and J 1 base, leaving 10 bases between the germline ends. CDR3 length: 15 amino acids.